The sequence of this T cell receptor (beta chain) was determined in a study of blood T cell repertoires in COVID-19. Original processing methods: Counts of nucleated cells, estimated from reference gene primer amplification, were obtained. The assay was immunoSEQ multiplex PCR, and TCRdb's table has in-frame clones only and misses some. The V and J calls and clone size are taken from that table; D and trimming were inferred from the DNA. The top ten hold approximately 2.9% of the sample, which has a few hundred thousand clones, around 92% seen once. All enrollees were about 18 to 89 years old and from roughly 26 US areas. Categorization into cohorts depended on clinical history that participants reported. The receptor comes from a woman in her forties or fifties who had been exposed to COVID-19. Sequenced material: PBMCs or T cells enriched from blood (not recorded which).

CDR3 nucleotides: TGTGCCACCAGTGACCCCCGACAGGGGGGTATAGAGACCCAGTACTTC. Translated: CATSDPRQGGIETQYF. The rearrangement joins TRBV24-1 to TRBJ2-5, with 9 bases fitting TRBD1. Germline CDR1 and CDR2: KGHDR and SFDVKD. J gave up 4 bases and V 4 bases, and 9 bases lay outside the gene matches. This CDR3 is built from 16 residues.